This is a list of T cell receptor beta chains from one sample in a study of blood T cells in healthy people across ages. One entry per CDR3 protein results from TCRdb running MiXCR on the 5' RACE reads. Of 750,000 to 950,000 distinct CDR3 sequences listed, roughly 53% are singletons. The specimen sequenced was blood. The receptors derive from a man aged 80 or over in good health. CDR3s include the opening cysteine and the closing phenylalanine or tryptophan. A D gene is named only where the DNA matches it firmly. The size entry is marked missing in some rows and otherwise reads once, few, many or a size class.

TRBJ1-2 TRBD1 TRBV29-1 once TGCAGCGGCGGTGGCTCCCCTACCGGGACAGCTAACTATGGCTACACCTTC CSGGGSPTGTANYGYTF
TRBJ2-7 NA TRBV12-3/TRBV12-4 few TGTGCCAGCAGTTTCTTGGGGCCCTACGAGCAGTACTTC CASSFLGPYEQYF
TRBJ2-2 TRBD2 TRBV9 NA TGTGCCAGCAGTCTTAGCGGGATTTCCGGGGAGCTGTTTTTT CASSLSGISGELFF
TRBJ2-3 NA TRBV12-5 NA TGTGCTAGTGTCCCTGTGGCTAGTCGACACAGATACGCGTATTTT CASVPVASRHRYAYF
TRBJ1-1 NA TRBV29-1 many TGCAGCGTCCCACCACCAGGGAACACTGAAGCTTTCTTT CSVPPPGNTEAFF
TRBJ1-2 NA TRBV27 NA TGTGCTAGCAGTCGGGGCCCCGGGCCCAACTATGGCTACACCTTC CASSRGPGPNYGYTF
TRBJ1-1 NA TRBV7-9 few TGTGCCAGCAGCTTAGGGGGCAGGGACACTGAAGCTTTCTTT CASSLGGRDTEAFF
TRBJ1-1 NA TRBV7-9 NA TGTGCCAGCACCAACGCGAAGGAAAGAAACACTGAAGCTTTCTTT CASTNAKERNTEAFF
TRBJ2-1 NA TRBV12-3/TRBV12-4 NA TGTGCCAGCCGCAAATCCAATGAGCAGTTCTTC CASRKSNEQFF
TRBJ2-1 TRBD2 TRBV5-1 NA TGCGCCAGCTGGAGGGACGCGGGAGGCTCCTACAATGAGCAGTTCTTC CASWRDAGGSYNEQFF
TRBJ2-7 NA TRBV5-1 few TGCGCCAGCAGTCCAGGGCAGATTGCCTACGAGCAGTACTTC CASSPGQIAYEQYF
TRBJ2-1 TRBD2 TRBV20-1 NA TGCAGTGCTAGATCCCTAAGCGGGAGCTATGAGCAGTTCTTC CSARSLSGSYEQFF
TRBJ1-5 NA TRBV20-1 few TGCAGTGCTAGAGGAGGCAGGGGTGGTGATCAGCCCCAGCATTTT CSARGGRGGDQPQHF
TRBJ2-5 TRBD1 TRBV5-1 NA TGCGCCAGCCCCAGAACCGGGACAGGGGGCGAGACCCAGTACTTC CASPRTGTGGETQYF
TRBJ2-7 TRBD2 TRBV9 NA TGTGCCAGCAGCACCAGACTGGGGCAGCGGGAGATCTACGAGCAGTACTTC CASSTRLGQREIYEQYF
TRBJ2-1 NA TRBV14 NA TGTGCCAGCAGCCAAGTAAAAGCGGCCTACTACAATGAGCAGTTCTTC CASSQVKAAYYNEQFF
TRBJ1-1 NA TRBV7-3 NA TGTGCCAGCAGCTTAATTCCCCCGACTGAAGCTTTCTTT CASSLIPPTEAFF
TRBJ2-3 TRBD2 TRBV9 few TGTGCCAGCAGCGTATCTAGCGGGAGGCACACAGATACGCAGTATTTT CASSVSSGRHTDTQYF
TRBJ2-7 NA TRBV15 few TGTGCCACCAGCAGAGACCCCGGGACAGGGCATCGACTAGCGGGTTACTACGAGCAGTACTTC CATSRDPGTGHRLAGYYEQYF
TRBJ2-1 TRBD1 TRBV10-3 few TGTGCCATCAGTGGAACAGGGGGTTCCTACAATGAGCAGTTCTTC CAISGTGGSYNEQFF
TRBJ2-3 NA TRBV3-1 once TGTGCCAGCAGCCAATTAGGTAAATCCACAGATACGCAGTATTTT CASSQLGKSTDTQYF
TRBJ1-6 NA TRBV6-6 NA TGTGCCAGCAGTTACATTACAGGACCTAATTCACCCCTCCACTTT CASSYITGPNSPLHF
TRBJ2-3 NA TRBV9 NA TGTGCCAGCAGCCCGGTCGGGGCGGGCACAGATACGCAGTATTTT CASSPVGAGTDTQYF
TRBJ2-4 TRBD1 TRBV27 NA TGTGCCAGCAGCCACGGACAGGGGGCATACATTCAGTACTTC CASSHGQGAYIQYF
TRBJ2-1 NA TRBV29-1 NA TGCAGCGTTGAACTACTAAGCTCCTACAATGAGCAGTTCTTC CSVELLSSYNEQFF
TRBJ2-3 NA TRBV11-2 few TGTGCCAGCAGCTTAGGTACCGGGTTTAGCACAGATACGCAGTATTTT CASSLGTGFSTDTQYF
TRBJ2-1 NA TRBV2 few TGTGCCAGCCGAGTTGGTATATACAATGAGCAGTTCTTC CASRVGIYNEQFF
TRBJ2-1 NA TRBV7-2 NA TGTGCCAGCAGCGCAGAAACGGTTCGCGGAGAGCAGTTCTTC CASSAETVRGEQFF
TRBJ1-2 TRBD1 TRBV10-3 NA TGTGCCATCAGTCTGACAGGGCCCCATGGCTACACCTTC CAISLTGPHGYTF
TRBJ2-7 TRBD1 TRBV18 NA TGTGCCAGCCAACAAGGACAGGCAGGGCCCTACGAGCAGTACTTC CASQQGQAGPYEQYF
TRBJ2-1 TRBD2 TRBV5-1 NA TGCGCCAGCAGCTCAGGACTAGCGGGTGGCGGCTCCTACAATGAGCAGTTCTTC CASSSGLAGGGSYNEQFF
TRBJ2-5 NA TRBV2 few TGTGCCAGCAGTGAACGTAAGGGAACTGAGACCCAGTACTTC CASSERKGTETQYF
TRBJ2-5 NA TRBV6-1 NA TGTGCCAGCAGTTCCCTAGACAAGAGGGATCCCCAGTACTTC CASSSLDKRDPQYF